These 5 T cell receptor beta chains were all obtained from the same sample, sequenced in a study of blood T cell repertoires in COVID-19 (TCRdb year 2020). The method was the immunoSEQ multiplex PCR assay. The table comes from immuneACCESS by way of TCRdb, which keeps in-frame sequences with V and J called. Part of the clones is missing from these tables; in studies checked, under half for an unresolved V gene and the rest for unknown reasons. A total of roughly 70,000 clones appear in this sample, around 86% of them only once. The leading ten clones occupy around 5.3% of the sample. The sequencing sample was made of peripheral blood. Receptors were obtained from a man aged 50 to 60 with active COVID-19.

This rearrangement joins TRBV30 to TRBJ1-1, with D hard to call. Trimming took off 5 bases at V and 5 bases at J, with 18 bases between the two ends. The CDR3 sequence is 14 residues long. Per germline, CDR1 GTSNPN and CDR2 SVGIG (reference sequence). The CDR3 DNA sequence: TGTGCCTGGGTTAGGGTGGACCGGGAGACTGAAGCTTTCTTT. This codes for CAWVRVDRETEAFF.

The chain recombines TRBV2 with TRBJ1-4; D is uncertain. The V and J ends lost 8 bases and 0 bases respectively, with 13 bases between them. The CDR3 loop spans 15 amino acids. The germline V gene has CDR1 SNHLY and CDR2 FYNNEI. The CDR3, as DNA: TGTGCCAGCCGAACATACCAGGCAACTAATGAAAAACTGTTTTTT. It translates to CASRTYQATNEKLFF.

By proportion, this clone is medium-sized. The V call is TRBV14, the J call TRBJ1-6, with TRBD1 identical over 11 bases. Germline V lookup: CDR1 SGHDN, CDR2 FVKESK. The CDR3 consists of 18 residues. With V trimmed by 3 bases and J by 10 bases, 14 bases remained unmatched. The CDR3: CASSQSGGTGGLYSPLHF. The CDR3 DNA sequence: TGTGCCAGCAGCCAGTCCGGGGGGACAGGGGGATTGTACTCACCCCTCCACTTT.

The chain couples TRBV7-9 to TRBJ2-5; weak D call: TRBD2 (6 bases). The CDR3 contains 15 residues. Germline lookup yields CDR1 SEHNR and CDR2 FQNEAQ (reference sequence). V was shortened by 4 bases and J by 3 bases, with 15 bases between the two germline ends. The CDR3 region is CASSSNTGGEETQYF. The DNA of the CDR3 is TGTGCCAGCAGCTCCAATACCGGGGGAGAAGAGACCCAGTACTTC.

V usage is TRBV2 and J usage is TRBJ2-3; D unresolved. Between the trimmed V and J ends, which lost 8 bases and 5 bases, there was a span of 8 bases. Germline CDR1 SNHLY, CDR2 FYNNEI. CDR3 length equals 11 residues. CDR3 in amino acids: CASLEVDTQYF. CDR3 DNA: TGTGCCAGCTTAGAAGTAGATACGCAGTATTTT.